The clone carrying this TCR beta chain was counted between two and nine times. Its target is unknown. This entry comes from a study of beta chain features in type 1 diabetes. Study as a whole: Comparable age, gender and cell yields were observed in patients relative to healthy donors. General study findings and limits: In these data, an HLA type influence on TCRB rearrangement remained unresolved. In cDNA sequencing, cells with high TCR expression could be over-represented. The naive, central memory and Treg TCRB repertoires showed an apparent similarity that was greater among patients than among healthy donors. For Type 1 diabetes patients, all four CD4+ subsets carried TCRB CDR3s that were moderately but significantly shorter.

Expressed TCRB transcripts got sequenced, as all isolated RNA was reverse transcribed. Only in-frame clones appear in the TCRdb table, and some are missing; sequencing was by immunoSEQ multiplex PCR. This sample has about 700,000 clones, with about an eighth found just once. The germline gives CDR1 MGHRA, CDR2 YSYEKL. The CDR3 sequence is 18 residues long. J lost 2 bases, V lost 1 base, and 9 bases had no gene match. This clonotype originated in a man younger than 30 with type 1 diabetes. This rearrangement joins TRBV4-1 to TRBJ2-3; the match to TRBD1 covers 10 bases. The specimen was naive CD4+ T cells from blood. CDR3 sequence reads: CASSQVPPGQGTTDTQYF. For the CDR3, the DNA is TGCGCCAGCAGCCAAGTCCCGCCGGGACAGGGGACCACAGATACGCAGTATTTT.